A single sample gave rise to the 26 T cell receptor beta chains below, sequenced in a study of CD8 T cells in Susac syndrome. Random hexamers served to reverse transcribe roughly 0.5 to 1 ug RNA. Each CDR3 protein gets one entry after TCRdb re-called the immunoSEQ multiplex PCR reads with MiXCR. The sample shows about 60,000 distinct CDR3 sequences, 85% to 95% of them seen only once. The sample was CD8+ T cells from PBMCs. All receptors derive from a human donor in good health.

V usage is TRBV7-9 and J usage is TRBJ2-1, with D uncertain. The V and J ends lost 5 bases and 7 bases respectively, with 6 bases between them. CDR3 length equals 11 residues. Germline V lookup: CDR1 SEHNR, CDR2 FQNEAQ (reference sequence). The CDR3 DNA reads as TGTGCCAGCAGCACGGAAAATGAGCAGTTCTTC. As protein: CASSTENEQFF.

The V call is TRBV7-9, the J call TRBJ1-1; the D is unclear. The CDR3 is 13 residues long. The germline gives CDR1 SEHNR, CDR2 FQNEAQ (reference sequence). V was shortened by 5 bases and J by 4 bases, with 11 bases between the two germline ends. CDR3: CASSRQRGTEAFF. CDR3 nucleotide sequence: TGTGCCAGCAGCCGCCAACGGGGCACTGAAGCTTTCTTT.

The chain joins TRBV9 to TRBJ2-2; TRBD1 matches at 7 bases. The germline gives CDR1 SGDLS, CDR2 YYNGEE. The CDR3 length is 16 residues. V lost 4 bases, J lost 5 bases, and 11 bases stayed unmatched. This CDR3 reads CASSPKTGLSTGELFF. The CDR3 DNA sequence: TGTGCCAGCAGCCCCAAGACAGGGCTGTCTACCGGGGAGCTGTTTTTT.

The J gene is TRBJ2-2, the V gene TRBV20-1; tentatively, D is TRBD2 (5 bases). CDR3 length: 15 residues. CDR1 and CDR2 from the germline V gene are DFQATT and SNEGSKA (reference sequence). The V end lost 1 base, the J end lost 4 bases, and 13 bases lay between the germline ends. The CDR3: CSARGPVGVTGELFF. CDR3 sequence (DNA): TGCAGTGCTAGAGGGCCCGTCGGGGTCACCGGGGAGCTGTTTTTT.

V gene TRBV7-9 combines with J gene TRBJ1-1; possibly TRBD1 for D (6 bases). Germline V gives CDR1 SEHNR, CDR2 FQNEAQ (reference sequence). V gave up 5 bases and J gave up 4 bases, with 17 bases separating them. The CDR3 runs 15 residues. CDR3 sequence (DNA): TGTGCCAGCAGCGTTAACAGGGTTGATGGCACTGAAGCTTTCTTT. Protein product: CASSVNRVDGTEAFF. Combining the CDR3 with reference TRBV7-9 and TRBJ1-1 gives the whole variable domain DTGVSQNPRHKITKRGQNVTFRCDPISEHNRLYWYRQTLGQGPEFLTYFQNEAQLEKSRLLSDRFSAERPKGSFSTLEIQRTEQGDSAMYLCASSVNRVDGTEAFFGQGTRLTVV.

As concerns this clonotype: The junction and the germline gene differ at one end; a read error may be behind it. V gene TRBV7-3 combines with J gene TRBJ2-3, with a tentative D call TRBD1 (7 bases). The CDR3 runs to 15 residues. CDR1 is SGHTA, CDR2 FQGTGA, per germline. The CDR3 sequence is CAGSLTQGLADTQYF. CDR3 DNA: TGTGCCGGCAGCTTAACACAGGGGCTAGCGGATACGCAGTATTTT.

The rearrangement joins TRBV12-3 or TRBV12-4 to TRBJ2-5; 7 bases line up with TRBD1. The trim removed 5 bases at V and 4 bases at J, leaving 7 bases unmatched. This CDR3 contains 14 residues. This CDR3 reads CASSLQGCGETQYF. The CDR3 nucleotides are TGTGCCAGCAGTCTACAGGGGTGTGGAGAGACCCAGTACTTC.

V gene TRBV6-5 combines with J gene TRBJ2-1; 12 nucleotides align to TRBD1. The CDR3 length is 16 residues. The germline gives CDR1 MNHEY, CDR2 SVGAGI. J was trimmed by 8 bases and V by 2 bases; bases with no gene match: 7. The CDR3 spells CASSYTGTGGVDEQFF. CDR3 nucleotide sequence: TGTGCCAGCAGTTACACCGGGACAGGGGGCGTCGATGAGCAGTTCTTC.

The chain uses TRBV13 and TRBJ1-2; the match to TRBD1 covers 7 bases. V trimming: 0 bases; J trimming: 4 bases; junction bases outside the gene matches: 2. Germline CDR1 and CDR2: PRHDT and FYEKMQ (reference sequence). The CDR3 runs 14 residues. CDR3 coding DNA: TGTGCCAGCAGCTTAGGGTCAGGGGGCTATGGCTACACCTTC. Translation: CASSLGSGGYGYTF.

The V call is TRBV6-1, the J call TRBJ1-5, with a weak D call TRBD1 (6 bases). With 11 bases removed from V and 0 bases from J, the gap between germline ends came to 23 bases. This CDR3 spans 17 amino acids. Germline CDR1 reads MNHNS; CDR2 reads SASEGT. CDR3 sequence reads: CAPAFPRGGISNQPQHF. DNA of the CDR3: TGTGCCCCCGCTTTCCCTCGAGGGGGTATTAGCAATCAGCCCCAGCATTTT.

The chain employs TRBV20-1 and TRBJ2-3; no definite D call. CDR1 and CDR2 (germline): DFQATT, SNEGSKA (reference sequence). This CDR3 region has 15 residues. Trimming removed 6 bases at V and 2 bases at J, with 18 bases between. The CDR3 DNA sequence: TGCAGTGCCCCCGAGGAGACTCGAAACACAGATACGCAGTATTTT. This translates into CSAPEETRNTDTQYF.

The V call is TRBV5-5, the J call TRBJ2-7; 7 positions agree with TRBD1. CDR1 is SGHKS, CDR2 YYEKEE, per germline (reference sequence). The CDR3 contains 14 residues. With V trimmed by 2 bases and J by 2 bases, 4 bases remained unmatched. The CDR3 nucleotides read TGTGCCAGCAGCTTCAGACAGGGCGCCTACGAGCAGTACTTC. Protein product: CASSFRQGAYEQYF.

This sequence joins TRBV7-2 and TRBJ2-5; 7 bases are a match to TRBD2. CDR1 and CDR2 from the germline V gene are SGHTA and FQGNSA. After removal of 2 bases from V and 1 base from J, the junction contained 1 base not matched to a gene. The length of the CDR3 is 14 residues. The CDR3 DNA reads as TGTGCCAGCAGCTTATGGGAGGGCCAAGAGACCCAGTACTTC. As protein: CASSLWEGQETQYF.

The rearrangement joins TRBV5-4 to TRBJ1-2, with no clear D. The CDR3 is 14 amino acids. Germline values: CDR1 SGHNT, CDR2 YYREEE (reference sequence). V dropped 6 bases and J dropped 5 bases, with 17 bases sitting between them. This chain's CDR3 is CASTEWPARYGYTF. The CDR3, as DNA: TGTGCCAGCACGGAATGGCCAGCCCGTTATGGCTACACCTTC.

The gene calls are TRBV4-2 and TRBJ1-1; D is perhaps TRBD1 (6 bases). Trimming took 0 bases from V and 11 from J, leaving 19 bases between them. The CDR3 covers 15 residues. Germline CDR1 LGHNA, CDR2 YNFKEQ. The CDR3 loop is CASSQDDRRRFKAFF. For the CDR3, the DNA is TGTGCCAGCAGCCAAGACGACAGGCGTCGGTTTAAGGCTTTCTTT.

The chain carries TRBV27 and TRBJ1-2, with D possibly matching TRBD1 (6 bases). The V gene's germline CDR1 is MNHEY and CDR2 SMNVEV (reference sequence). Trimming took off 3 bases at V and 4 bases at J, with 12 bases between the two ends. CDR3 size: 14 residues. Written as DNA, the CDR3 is TGTGCCAGCAGTTTCAACTCGGACAGCTATGGCTACACCTTC. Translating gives CASSFNSDSYGYTF.

The CDR3 DNA sequence: TGCGCCAGCAGCCAAGGCCTAGCGGGGGGTATGGAGACCCAGTACTTC. The encoded protein is CASSQGLAGGMETQYF. This chain joins TRBV4-1 and TRBJ2-5; TRBD2 aligns across 11 bases. Germline V gene data show CDR1 as MGHRA and CDR2 as YSYEKL. V was pared by 1 base and J by 5 bases, with 6 bases of the junction left unmatched. This CDR3 has 16 amino acids.

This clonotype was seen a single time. CDR3 DNA: TGTGCCAGCAGCTTAGCGACAGGGGTTTACGAGCAGTACTTC. Its protein product is CASSLATGVYEQYF. The rearrangement links TRBV7-2 to TRBJ2-7; 8 nucleotides align to TRBD1. V was clipped by 0 bases and J by 4 bases; unmatched bases: 2. CDR1 is SGHTA, CDR2 FQGNSA, per germline. This CDR3 is built from 14 residues.

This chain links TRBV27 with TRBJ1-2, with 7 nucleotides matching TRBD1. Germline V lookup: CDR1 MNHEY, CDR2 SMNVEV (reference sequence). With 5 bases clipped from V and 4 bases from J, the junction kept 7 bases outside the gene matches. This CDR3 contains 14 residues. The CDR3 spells CASSTTGNRYGYTF. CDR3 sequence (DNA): TGTGCCAGCAGTACGACAGGGAATCGCTATGGCTACACCTTC.

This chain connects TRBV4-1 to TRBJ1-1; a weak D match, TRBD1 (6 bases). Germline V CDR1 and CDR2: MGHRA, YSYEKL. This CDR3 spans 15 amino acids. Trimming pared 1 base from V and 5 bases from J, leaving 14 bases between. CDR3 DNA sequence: TGCGCCAGCAGCCAAGGTAACAGGGAAGTAACTGAAGCTTTCTTT. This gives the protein CASSQGNREVTEAFF.

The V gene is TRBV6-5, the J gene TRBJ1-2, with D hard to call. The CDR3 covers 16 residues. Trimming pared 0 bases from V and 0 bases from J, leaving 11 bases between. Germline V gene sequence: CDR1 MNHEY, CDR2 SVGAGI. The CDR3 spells CASSYSWRNANYGYTF. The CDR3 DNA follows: TGTGCCAGCAGTTACTCCTGGCGGAACGCTAACTATGGCTACACCTTC.

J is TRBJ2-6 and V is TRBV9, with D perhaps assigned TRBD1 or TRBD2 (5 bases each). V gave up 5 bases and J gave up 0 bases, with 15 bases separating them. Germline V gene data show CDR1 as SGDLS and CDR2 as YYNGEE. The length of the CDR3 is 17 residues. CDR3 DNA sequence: TGTGCCAGCAGGCCGGGACCCGAGACCTCTGGGGCCAACGTCCTGACTTTC. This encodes CASRPGPETSGANVLTF.

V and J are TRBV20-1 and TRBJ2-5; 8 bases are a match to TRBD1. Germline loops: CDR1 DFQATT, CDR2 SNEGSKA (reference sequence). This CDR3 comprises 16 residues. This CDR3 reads CSHTKPGQEAWETQYF. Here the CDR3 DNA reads TGCAGCCATACTAAACCGGGACAGGAGGCATGGGAGACCCAGTACTTC.

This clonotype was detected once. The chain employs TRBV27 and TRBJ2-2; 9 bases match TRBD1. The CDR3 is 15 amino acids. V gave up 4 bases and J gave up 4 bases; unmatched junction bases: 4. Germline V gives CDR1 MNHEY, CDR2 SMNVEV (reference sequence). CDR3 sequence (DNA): TGTGCCAGCAGTTCGAGGACAGGGGTCACCGGGGAGCTGTTTTTT. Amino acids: CASSSRTGVTGELFF.

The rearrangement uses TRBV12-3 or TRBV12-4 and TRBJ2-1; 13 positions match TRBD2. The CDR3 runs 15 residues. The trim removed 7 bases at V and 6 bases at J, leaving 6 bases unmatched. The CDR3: CASNLLAGGFNEQFF. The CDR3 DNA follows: TGTGCCAGCAACCTACTAGCGGGGGGGTTCAATGAGCAGTTCTTC.

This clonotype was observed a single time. This CDR3 is CASSQDPSGGPYNEQFF. CDR3 DNA sequence: TGTGCCAGCAGCCAAGATCCCAGCGGGGGCCCCTACAATGAGCAGTTCTTC. The gene calls are TRBV4-2 and TRBJ2-1; 8 nucleotides agree with TRBD2. The V gene's germline CDR1 is LGHNA and CDR2 YNFKEQ. The CDR3 spans 17 residues. V dropped 0 bases and J dropped 2; count of bases not matched to a gene: 6.